Below, one T cell receptor (beta chain) is given with its context. This specimen comes from a study of blood T cell repertoires in COVID-19. The overall study: From the United States, Italy and Spain came samples of acute and convalescent COVID-19.

Grouping used clinical history reported by participants in a survey and questionnaire. Two negative PCRs, clearance, or symptom resolution were required of recovered Cohort 3 donors. In the original processing: Amplification of reference gene primers provided the estimated nucleated cell counts. Data came from immunoSEQ multiplex PCR; TCRdb stores just in-frame clones and leaves some out. For V, J and clone size, that table is used; D and trimming come from the DNA. Of roughly 520,000 clones in the sample, over 75% are singletons; the top ten hold approximately 1.8%. The CDR3 is 15 amino acids. Germline V gene lookup returns CDR1 SGHRS and CDR2 YFSETQ. The V and J ends lost 4 bases and 8 bases, in that order; junction bases with no gene match: 8.

Sequences were obtained from PBMCs or T cells enriched from blood (not recorded which). This chain joins TRBV5-1 and TRBJ2-1; TRBD2 aligns across 11 bases. This receptor was taken from a woman between 40 and 50 years old who had recovered from COVID-19. CDR3 protein: CASSPGTSGFDEQFF. Here the CDR3 DNA reads TGCGCCAGCAGCCCGGGGACTAGCGGTTTCGATGAGCAGTTCTTC.